This T cell receptor (beta chain) came from a study of vaccination effects on CD4 cells after COVID-19. Whole-study findings and limits: Early post-infection timepoints were missing from the study, which also had few convalescent patients. Vaccine-induced clones in healthy vaccinees cross-reacted with common cold coronaviruses in only 1 of 255 cases. Clones of infection and vaccine origin contracted markedly late after vaccination.

This CDR3 comprises 15 residues. V shed 6 bases and J shed 1 base, with 15 bases lying between them. CDR1 is LNHDA and CDR2 is SQIVND in the germline V gene (reference sequence). The data were produced by immunoSEQ multiplex PCR, yet TCRdb's version contains in-frame clones alone and is incomplete. This table holds some 70,000 clones, over 70% found once. In the ViraFEST assay, antigen-specific CD4+ clonotypes were identified by expansion after peptide-pool stimulation. Once cultured for 10 days, the cells underwent separation to obtain CD4+ T cells. The study found no prior SARS-CoV-2 infection in the vaccine recipients, who tested negative for nucleocapsid antibodies. Note on this clone: Its antigen is still unknown.

This clonotype originated in a human donor who received a COVID-19 vaccine. The chain couples TRBV19 to TRBJ2-5, with D perhaps being TRBD1 or TRBD2 (5 bases each). This sample comprised CD4+ T cells from PBMCs cultured with SARS-CoV-2 spike peptides, obtained before COVID-19 vaccination. The CDR3 coding sequence is TGTGCCAGTAGCAGAGACTCAGGGACCCAAGAGACCCAGTACTTC. This encodes CASSRDSGTQETQYF.